This T cell receptor (beta chain) was sequenced for a study of blood T cell repertoires in COVID-19. Assay used: immunoSEQ multiplex PCR; TCRdb lists only in-frame clones, some missing. The data hold 100,000 or so clones, with more than 75% observed a single time. This CDR3 is 17 amino acids long. Unmatched junction bases numbered 13, after V lost 0 bases and J lost 5 bases. The germline gives CDR1 SGHDT, CDR2 YYEEEE. The V gene is TRBV5-6, the J gene TRBJ2-7; 8 positions agree with TRBD2. This receptor was taken from a human donor in a cohort sampled during active COVID-19. The sequenced sample was peripheral blood. This CDR3 reads CASSLVSEAGGFHEQYF. The CDR3 bases are TGTGCCAGCAGCTTGGTTAGTGAGGCGGGAGGTTTCCACGAGCAGTACTTC.